Listed below are T cell receptor beta chains from one sample, sequenced in a study of cytomegalovirus exposure and HLA in healthy donors. Produced via immunoSEQ multiplex PCR; TCRdb's table is partial and in-frame only. The data contain approximately 93,000 clones, over 75% of them singletons. Sequenced: PBMCs. These receptor sequences come from a man aged 50-60 years in good health and CMV-seronegative. CDR3s include the opening cysteine and the closing phenylalanine or tryptophan. A D gene is named only where the DNA matches it firmly. Only some rows state a clone size, as once, few, many or a class for expanded clones.

clone_size	v_call	d_call	j_call	cdr3_aa	cdr3_nt
-	TRBV21-1	-	TRBJ2-7	CASSKGDEGDQATYEQYF	TGTGCCAGCAGCAAAGGGGATGAGGGTGATCAGGCCACCTACGAGCAGTACTTC
-	TRBV2	-	TRBJ2-5	CASSPPGRRETQYF	TGTGCCAGCAGCCCCCCAGGGAGGCGGGAGACCCAGTACTTC
-	TRBV9	TRBD2	TRBJ2-7	CASSPHPGLAGGPDEQYF	TGTGCCAGCAGCCCCCACCCGGGACTAGCGGGAGGGCCTGACGAGCAGTACTTC
-	TRBV7-9	-	TRBJ1-1	CSSSLLGSEAFF	TGTTCCAGCAGCTTACTGGGGAGTGAAGCTTTCTTT
-	TRBV30	-	TRBJ1-1	CAWTTSQNTEAFF	TGTGCCTGGACGACATCCCAGAACACTGAAGCTTTCTTT
once	TRBV4-3	TRBD2	TRBJ2-7	CASSQGTSGTLISYEQYF	TGCGCCAGCAGCCAAGGGACTAGCGGAACCTTAATTTCCTACGAGCAGTACTTC
-	TRBV13	TRBD1	TRBJ1-1	CASSNTGTAFEAFF	TGTGCCAGCAGCAACACCGGGACAGCTTTTGAAGCTTTCTTT
-	TRBV9	-	TRBJ2-3	CASSEGAKPDTDTQYF	TGTGCCAGCAGCGAAGGGGCCAAACCTGACACAGATACGCAGTATTTT
once	TRBV6-1	TRBD2	TRBJ2-7	CASSEAGLAGGNEQYF	TGTGCCAGCAGTGAAGCAGGACTAGCGGGAGGGAACGAGCAGTACTTC
once	TRBV25-1	TRBD1	TRBJ1-5	CASRSDRDHQPQHF	TGTGCCAGCAGATCCGACAGGGATCATCAGCCCCAGCATTTT
-	TRBV7-6	-	TRBJ2-7	CASSLEHSYEQYF	TGTGCCAGCAGCTTAGAACATTCCTACGAGCAGTACTTC
-	TRBV4-1	TRBD2	TRBJ2-1	CASSPGLAGGSYNEQFF	TGCGCCAGCAGCCCCGGACTAGCGGGGGGATCCTACAATGAGCAGTTCTTC
-	TRBV6-5	TRBD1	TRBJ2-3	CASSGQGTDTQYF	TGTGCCAGCTCGGGACAGGGCACAGATACGCAGTATTTT
-	TRBV7-2	TRBD2	TRBJ2-3	CASRDRTSADTQYF	TGTGCCAGCAGAGATAGGACTAGCGCAGATACGCAGTATTTT
-	TRBV29-1	TRBD2	TRBJ2-1	CSVGPSGDNEQFF	TGCAGCGTTGGGCCTAGCGGGGACAATGAGCAGTTCTTC
-	TRBV5-8	TRBD1	TRBJ1-1	CASSSDRQGRLNTEAFF	TGTGCCAGCAGCTCGGATAGACAGGGAAGGCTGAACACTGAAGCTTTCTTT
many	TRBV5-4	-	TRBJ2-7	CASSLAGDTWDEQYF	TGTGCCAGCAGCTTGGCCGGGGATACTTGGGACGAGCAGTACTTC
-	TRBV20-1	-	TRBJ2-3	CSATRADTQYF	TGCAGTGCTACCCGGGCAGATACGCAGTATTTT
-	TRBV4-3	-	TRBJ2-7	CASRGWTDGVRDEQYF	TGCGCCAGCAGGGGTTGGACCGACGGGGTAAGGGACGAGCAGTACTTC
-	TRBV9	TRBD1	TRBJ1-3	CASSPTAQGTGNTIYF	TGTGCCAGCAGCCCAACCGCACAGGGGACTGGAAACACCATATATTTT
once	TRBV5-4	-	TRBJ1-5	CASSPSPGGNQPQHF	TGTGCCAGCAGCCCTAGTCCGGGGGGCAATCAGCCCCAGCATTTT
-	TRBV7-2	-	TRBJ2-4	CASSYRTGENIQYF	TGTGCCAGCAGTTATAGGACGGGAGAAAACATTCAGTACTTC
-	TRBV5-1	-	TRBJ2-1	CASRVTESSYNEQFF	TGCGCCAGCAGAGTGACAGAGAGCTCCTACAATGAGCAGTTCTTC
-	TRBV28	TRBD2	TRBJ2-3	CASSPAASGDRNTQYF	TGTGCCAGCAGTCCCGCTGCTAGCGGGGACCGGAATACGCAGTATTTT
-	TRBV9	TRBD1	TRBJ1-3	CASSGGQGNTIYF	TGTGCCAGCAGCGGGGGACAGGGAAACACCATATATTTT
-	TRBV5-4	-	TRBJ2-5	CASSHGEVQETQYF	TGTGCCAGCAGCCATGGAGAGGTCCAAGAGACCCAGTACTTC